The 13 T cell receptor beta chains below all came from one sample that was sequenced in a study of identical twins. TCRdb called the 5' RACE reads again in MiXCR, with one record for every CDR3 protein. The table lists under 1 million distinct CDR3 sequences, roughly an eighth of them singletons. The same sample was also studied in work on yellow fever vaccine responses in identical twins.

Material: PBMCs. All receptors come from a woman aged 18 to 35 in good health.

A few counts support this clonotype. This rearrangement joins TRBV5-5 to TRBJ1-1, with D possibly TRBD1 on 5 matching bases. The CDR3 extends over 16 amino acids. CDR1 is SGHKS, CDR2 YYEKEE, per germline (reference sequence). V lost 4 bases to trimming and J lost 0 bases, with 16 bases between them. The CDR3 region has the DNA TGTGCCAGCAGCCCCCCCTGGGGCAGTTTGAACACTGAAGCTTTCTTT. Residues: CASSPPWGSLNTEAFF.

In this sample, this clonotype turned up a few times. V gene TRBV12-3 or TRBV12-4 combines with J gene TRBJ1-5; weak D call: TRBD1 (6 bases). This CDR3 spans 16 amino acids. V was clipped by 1 base and J by 6 bases, with 16 bases between them. CDR3 amino acids: CASSLVGGGLSQPQHF. The CDR3 coding sequence is TGTGCCAGCAGTTTAGTAGGGGGGGGGCTGAGTCAGCCCCAGCATTTT.

This clonotype showed up just a few times. The chain carries TRBV29-1 and TRBJ2-5, with a possible D match to TRBD1 (6 bases). The germline V gene encodes CDR1 SQVTM and CDR2 ANQGSEA. Trimming took 2 bases from V and 1 from J, leaving 26 bases between them. The CDR3 loop spans 19 amino acids. The CDR3 here is CSVERVEPQNRAIQETQYF. In DNA, the CDR3 is TGCAGCGTTGAACGGGTAGAACCTCAGAACAGGGCCATCCAAGAGACCCAGTACTTC. Together with reference TRBV29-1 and TRBJ2-5, the CDR3 gives the full variable domain: SAVISQKPSRDICQRGTSLTIQCQVDSQVTMMFWYRQQPGQSLTLIATANQGSEATYESGFVIDKFPISRPNLTFSTLTVSNMSPEDSSIYLCSVERVEPQNRAIQETQYFGPGTRLLVL.

This chain connects TRBV25-1 to TRBJ2-7; D is unclear. CDR1 is MGHDK, CDR2 SYGVNS, per germline. CDR3 size: 15 residues. Trimming cost V 1 base and J 7 bases, with 17 bases left between them. CDR3 residues: CASSESTGILGEQYF. Here the CDR3 DNA reads TGTGCCAGCAGTGAATCCACGGGCATTTTGGGGGAGCAGTACTTC.

This clonotype was observed a few times. The chain is built from TRBV3-1 and TRBJ1-1; D remains unclear. Germline CDR1 and CDR2: LGHDT and YNNKEL (reference sequence). The CDR3 contains 15 residues. V was shortened by 4 bases and J by 5 bases, with 17 bases between the two germline ends. DNA of the CDR3: TGTGCCAGCAGCCTCGCTCCGGGTTTTGAGACTGAAGCTTTCTTT. It is translated as CASSLAPGFETEAFF.

This chain joins TRBV29-1 and TRBJ2-7; TRBD2 might be the D (6 bases). The CDR3 has 14 amino acids. With 2 bases removed from V and 0 bases from J, the gap between germline ends came to 11 bases. CDR1 is SQVTM, CDR2 ANQGSEA, per germline. The CDR3 spells CSVEIGTSSYEQYF. The CDR3 DNA reads as TGCAGCGTTGAAATTGGGACTTCCTCCTACGAGCAGTACTTC.

This clonotype was seen only a few times. J is TRBJ2-5 and V is TRBV3-1, with D perhaps being TRBD1 or TRBD2 (5 bases each). Germline V gene lookup returns CDR1 LGHDT and CDR2 YNNKEL (reference sequence). The length of the CDR3 is 16 residues. V dropped 0 bases and J dropped 5 bases, with 16 bases sitting between them. CDR3 residues: CASSQDWGATGETQYF. CDR3 DNA sequence: TGTGCCAGCAGCCAAGATTGGGGCGCCACGGGGGAGACCCAGTACTTC.

J is TRBJ1-5 and V is TRBV12-3 or TRBV12-4; D is possibly TRBD1 (6 bases). The ends were cut back, 6 bases at V and 6 bases at J, with 12 bases in the middle. This CDR3 comprises 13 residues. The CDR3 bases are TGTGCCAGCAGACATTCAGGGGCTCAGCCCCAGCATTTT. This translates into CASRHSGAQPQHF.

The sample holds many counts of this clonotype. The chain links TRBV2 to TRBJ2-3, with D tentatively TRBD2 (5 bases). Looked up from germline, CDR1 is SNHLY and CDR2 is FYNNEI. V dropped 6 bases and J dropped 1 base, with 8 bases sitting between them. The CDR3 has 13 residues. The CDR3 DNA reads TGTGCCAGCAGAGGACTTCGCACAGATACGCAGTATTTT. This sequence encodes CASRGLRTDTQYF. Supplemented by reference TRBV2 and TRBJ2-3, the full variable domain reads EPEVTQTPSHQVTQMGQEVILRCVPISNHLYFYWYRQILGQKVEFLVSFYNNEISEKSEIFDDQFSVERPDGSNFTLKIRSTKLEDSAMYFCASRGLRTDTQYFGPGTRLTVL.

This clonotype was seen at least ten times. The J gene is TRBJ2-2, the V gene TRBV5-1; 10 bases match TRBD1. The CDR3 extends over 17 amino acids. V was clipped by 1 base and J by 3 bases; unmatched bases: 6. Germline V gives CDR1 SGHRS, CDR2 YFSETQ. This CDR3 reads CASSLPSTGGDTGELFF. The CDR3 DNA is TGCGCCAGCAGCTTGCCATCGACAGGGGGCGACACCGGGGAGCTGTTTTTT.

The chain has TRBV11-2 and TRBJ2-7; TRBD2 matches at 10 bases. CDR1 is SGHAT, CDR2 FQNNGV, per germline. Germline trimming cut 1 base from V and 3 bases from J; bases unmatched to any gene: 6. This CDR3 contains 16 residues. In DNA form, the CDR3 reads TGTGCCAGCAGCTTAGTTCTGGCTAGCGGGAGCTACGAGCAGTACTTC. The encoded protein is CASSLVLASGSYEQYF.

V and J are TRBV28 and TRBJ2-5, with a tentative D call TRBD2 (7 bases). The CDR3 has 13 residues. Germline lookup yields CDR1 MDHEN and CDR2 SYDVKM. The CDR3 loop reads CQSAGAEEETQYF. CDR3 bases: TGTCAATCGGCGGGGGCGGAGGAGGAGACCCAGTACTTC.

The chain is built from TRBV7-2 and TRBJ2-1; D tentatively fits TRBD1 or TRBD2 (7 bases each). The length of the CDR3 is 17 residues. Germline V gene sequence: CDR1 SGHTA, CDR2 FQGNSA. The V gene lost 5 bases and the J gene lost 6 bases, with 23 bases spanning the gap. This chain's CDR3 is CASSQNRRAGGGNEQFF. CDR3 bases: TGTGCCAGCAGCCAAAATCGGAGGGCAGGGGGGGGCAATGAGCAGTTCTTC.